The 8 T cell receptor beta chains presented below share a single source sample, sequenced in a study of identical twins. Each CDR3 protein gets one entry after TCRdb re-called the 5' RACE reads with MiXCR. The table has 250,000 to 350,000 distinct CDR3 sequences, under 9.5% seen once. These data also formed part of another study, on yellow fever vaccine responses in identical twins.

Specimen: memory (CD45RO+) T cells sorted from blood. The receptor set was obtained from a woman under 30 in good health.

J is TRBJ2-4 and V is TRBV7-8, with 7 bases identical to TRBD1. The length of the CDR3 is 20 residues. V shed 5 bases and J 0 bases; nucleotides not matched to a gene: 19. Germline values: CDR1 SGHVS, CDR2 FQNEAQ. This chain's CDR3 is CASSPVGTARGPLAKNIQYF. Written as DNA, the CDR3 is TGTGCCAGCAGCCCCGTAGGGACAGCGAGGGGTCCATTAGCCAAAAACATTCAGTACTTC. Using reference TRBV7-8 and TRBJ2-4 for the parts outside the CDR3, the full variable domain is GAGVSQSPRYKVAKRGQDVALRCDPISGHVSLFWYQQALGQGPEFLTYFQNEAQLDKSGLPSDRFFAERPEGSVSTLKIQRTQQEDSAVYLCASSPVGTARGPLAKNIQYFGAGTRLSVL.

This clonotype appeared a few times. The chain joins TRBV20-1 to TRBJ2-4, with 14 bases lining up with TRBD2. Losses at the gene ends were 6 bases for V and 5 bases for J; bases not matched to a gene: 9. Per the germline V gene, CDR1 is DFQATT and CDR2 is SNEGSKA (reference sequence). The CDR3 consists of 16 residues. In DNA form, the CDR3 reads TGCAGTGCCCGGGCGGGGACTAGCGGGGGACAAAACATTCAGTACTTC. Translation: CSARAGTSGGQNIQYF.

J is TRBJ2-5 and V is TRBV27; 10 bases line up with TRBD2. This CDR3 contains 15 residues. The J segment lost 5 bases and the V segment lost 2 bases, leaving 5 bases of the junction unmatched. The germline gives CDR1 MNHEY, CDR2 SMNVEV (reference sequence). CDR3 loop: CASSLAGLARETQYF. The CDR3 coding sequence is TGTGCCAGCAGTTTAGCGGGACTAGCGAGGGAGACCCAGTACTTC.

This clonotype was recorded many times. This CDR3 is CASSSIAGGGNEQFF. The CDR3 DNA reads as TGTGCCAGCAGCTCCATAGCGGGAGGGGGGAATGAGCAGTTCTTC. The gene calls are TRBV7-8 and TRBJ2-1; 11 bases match TRBD2. V shed 4 bases and J 7 bases; nucleotides not matched to a gene: 6. Germline V gene lookup returns CDR1 SGHVS and CDR2 FQNEAQ. This CDR3 is 15 amino acids long.

This clonotype was detected many times. The chain couples TRBV3-1 to TRBJ2-1; the D call may be TRBD1 or TRBD2 (6 bases each). The CDR3 has 15 residues. V was trimmed by 1 base and J by 8 bases, leaving 15 bases between them. In germline, CDR1 is LGHDT, CDR2 YNNKEL (reference sequence). The CDR3 is CASSQGPGARYEQFF. CDR3 DNA: TGTGCCAGCAGCCAAGGTCCGGGGGCTAGGTATGAGCAGTTCTTC.

This clonotype was observed many times. This chain uses TRBV10-2 with TRBJ1-1; no clear D. The CDR3 totals 13 residues. V dropped 4 bases and J dropped 6 bases, with 12 bases sitting between them. Germline values: CDR1 WSHSY, CDR2 SAAADI. CDR3: CASSVSVSSEAFF. The CDR3 DNA follows: TGCGCCAGCAGTGTGTCAGTCTCTTCTGAAGCTTTCTTT.

V usage is TRBV27 and J usage is TRBJ2-3; 8 positions match TRBD2. The ends lost 7 bases at V and 2 bases at J; junction bases unmatched: 14. The CDR3 is made up of 17 amino acids. The germline V gene encodes CDR1 MNHEY and CDR2 SMNVEV (reference sequence). DNA of the CDR3: TGTGCCAGCAAGGGGGGCGGGGGGCCGAGTTTCACAGATACGCAGTATTTT. It specifies CASKGGGGPSFTDTQYF.

The rearrangement uses TRBV7-6 and TRBJ2-5, with D maybe TRBD1 (5 bases). This CDR3 is 15 amino acids long. Trimming removed 1 base at V and 3 bases at J, with 12 bases between. Per germline, CDR1 SGHVS and CDR2 FNYEAQ. DNA of the CDR3: TGTGCCAGCAGCTTAGATCGGACAAACAAAGAGACCCAGTACTTC. Protein product: CASSLDRTNKETQYF.